This T cell receptor (beta chain) was found in a study of blood T cell repertoires in COVID-19. Study in general: Acute-phase and convalescent COVID-19 samples originated in the United States, Italy and Spain. The cDNA or gDNA used as material had been derived from T cells, B-cell-depleted T cells, or PBMCs.

Per the original methods: The assay estimated nucleated cells by amplifying reference gene primers. This table comes from immunoSEQ multiplex PCR, and its TCRdb copy is limited to in-frame clones, with some not included. V and J calls and clone size are given by that table; D and trimming were obtained from the DNA. The sample carries 400,000 to 450,000 clones, 86% recorded once. The source material was peripheral blood. The origin of this receptor is a woman under 40 with active or convalescent COVID-19.

CDR3 protein: CATGIRLTEAFF. The CDR3 DNA is TGTGCCACCGGTATCCGACTCACTGAAGCTTTCTTT. The genes are TRBV24-1 and TRBJ1-1; unclear D gene. V shed 9 bases and J shed 4 bases, with 11 bases lying between them. The CDR3 runs to 12 residues. Germline values: CDR1 KGHDR, CDR2 SFDVKD.